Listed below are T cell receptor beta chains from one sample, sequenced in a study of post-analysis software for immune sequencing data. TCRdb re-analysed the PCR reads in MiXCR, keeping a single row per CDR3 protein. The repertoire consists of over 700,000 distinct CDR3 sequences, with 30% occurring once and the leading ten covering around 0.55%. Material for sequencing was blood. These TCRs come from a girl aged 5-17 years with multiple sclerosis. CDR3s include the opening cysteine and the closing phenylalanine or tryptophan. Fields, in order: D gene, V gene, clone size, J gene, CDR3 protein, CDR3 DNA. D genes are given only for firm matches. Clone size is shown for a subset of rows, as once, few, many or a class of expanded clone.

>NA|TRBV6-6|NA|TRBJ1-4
CASRDLGTANEKLFF
TGTGCCAGCAGGGACCTGGGGACGGCTAATGAAAAACTGTTTTTT
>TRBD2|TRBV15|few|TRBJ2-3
CATSRDLLRVGLAANPTGGDTQYF
TGTGCCACCAGCAGAGATCTGTTGAGGGTAGGGCTAGCGGCTAACCCGACCGGTGGAGATACGCAGTATTTT
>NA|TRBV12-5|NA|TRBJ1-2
CASGPGGTPYDYTF
TGTGCTAGTGGTCCGGGTGGGACACCTTATGACTACACCTTC
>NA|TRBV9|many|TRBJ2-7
CASSAEEGTNEQYF
TGTGCCAGCAGCGCTGAGGAGGGGACGAACGAGCAGTACTTC
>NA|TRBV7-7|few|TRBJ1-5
CASSPDPMYYNQPQHF
TGTGCTAGCAGCCCCGACCCTATGTATTACAATCAGCCCCAGCATTTT
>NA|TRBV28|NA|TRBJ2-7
CASSFNYRSYEQYF
TGTGCCAGCAGTTTTAATTATAGATCCTACGAGCAGTACTTC
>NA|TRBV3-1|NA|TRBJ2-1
CASSLPRLVFRNEQFF
TGTGCCAGCAGCCTCCCCCGACTAGTTTTCCGCAATGAGCAGTTCTTC
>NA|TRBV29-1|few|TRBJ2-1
CSVDGFNEQFF
TGCAGCGTTGATGGGTTCAATGAGCAGTTCTTC
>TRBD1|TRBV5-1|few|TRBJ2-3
CASSSPGTGTADTQYF
TGCGCCAGCAGCTCTCCCGGGACAGGGACCGCAGATACGCAGTATTTT
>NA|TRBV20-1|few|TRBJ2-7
CSAAGDLRVYEQYF
TGCAGTGCTGCCGGGGACCTTAGGGTTTACGAGCAGTACTTC
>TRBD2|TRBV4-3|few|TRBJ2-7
CASSQDSSGSYEQYF
TGCGCCAGCAGCCAAGATAGTAGCGGGAGCTACGAGCAGTACTTC
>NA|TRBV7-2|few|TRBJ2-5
CASSFSRVILQETQYF
TGTGCCAGCAGCTTTTCCCGGGTTATCCTCCAAGAGACCCAGTACTTC
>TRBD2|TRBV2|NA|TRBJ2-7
CASSGTSRYYEQYF
TGTGCCAGCAGTGGGACTAGCAGATACTACGAGCAGTACTTC
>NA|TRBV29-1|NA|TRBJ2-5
CSVDIDTMQETQYF
TGCAGCGTTGACATCGACACTATGCAAGAGACCCAGTACTTC
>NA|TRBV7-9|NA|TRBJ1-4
CASSRGRDEKLFF
TGTGCCAGCAGCAGGGGCCGGGACGAAAAACTGTTTTTT
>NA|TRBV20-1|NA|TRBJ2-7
CSAAVGAGPRNEQYF
TGCAGTGCGGCCGTCGGGGCGGGCCCGCGTAACGAGCAGTACTTC
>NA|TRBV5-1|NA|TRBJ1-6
CASSLGAGGNSPLHF
TGCGCCAGCAGCTTGGGGGCTGGCGGAAATTCACCCCTCCACTTT
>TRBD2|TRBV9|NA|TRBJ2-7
CASSASGRVYEQYF
TGTGCCAGCAGCGCAAGCGGGAGGGTCTACGAGCAGTACTTC
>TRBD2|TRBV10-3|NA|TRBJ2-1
CAISEFWSGGDIGHEQFF
TGTGCCATCAGTGAGTTCTGGTCCGGGGGGGATATCGGCCATGAGCAGTTCTTC
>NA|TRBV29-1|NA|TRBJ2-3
CSVVGVSGTDTQYF
TGCAGCGTTGTGGGAGTGAGCGGAACAGATACGCAGTATTTT
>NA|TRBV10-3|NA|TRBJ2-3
CAIRASGPGDTQYF
TGTGCCATCAGAGCTTCGGGCCCAGGGGATACGCAGTATTTT
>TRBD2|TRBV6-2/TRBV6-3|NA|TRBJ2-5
CASSYIQRGPESPSETQYF
TGTGCCAGCAGTTACATCCAGCGGGGACCGGAATCTCCTTCGGAGACCCAGTACTTC
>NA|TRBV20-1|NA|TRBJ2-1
CSASKQQSNEQFF
TGCAGTGCTAGCAAACAGCAAAGCAATGAGCAGTTCTTC
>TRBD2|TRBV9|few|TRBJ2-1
CASSQRGDEQFF
TGTGCCAGCAGCCAACGGGGGGACGAGCAGTTCTTC
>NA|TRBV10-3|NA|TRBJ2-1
CAISDRLQQNEQFF
TGTGCCATCAGTGACCGACTCCAGCAGAATGAGCAGTTCTTC
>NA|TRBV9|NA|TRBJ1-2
CASSVDLQDGYTF
TGTGCCAGCAGCGTAGACTTGCAAGATGGCTACACCTTC
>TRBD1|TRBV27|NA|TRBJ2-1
CASRRDRGTPNEQFF
TGTGCCAGCAGAAGGGACAGGGGGACACCCAATGAGCAGTTCTTC
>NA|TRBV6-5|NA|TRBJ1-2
CASKDGTGGPYGYTF
TGTGCCAGCAAGGATGGGACCGGCGGCCCCTATGGCTACACCTTC